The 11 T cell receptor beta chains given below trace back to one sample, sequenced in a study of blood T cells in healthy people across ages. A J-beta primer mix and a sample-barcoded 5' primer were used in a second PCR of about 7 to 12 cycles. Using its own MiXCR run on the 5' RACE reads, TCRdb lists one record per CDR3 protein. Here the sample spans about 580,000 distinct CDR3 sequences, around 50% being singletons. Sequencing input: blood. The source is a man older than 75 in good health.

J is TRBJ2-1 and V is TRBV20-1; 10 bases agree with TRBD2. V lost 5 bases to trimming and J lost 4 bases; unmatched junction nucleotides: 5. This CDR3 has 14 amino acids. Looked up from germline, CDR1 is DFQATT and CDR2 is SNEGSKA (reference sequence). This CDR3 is CSAPGTSAYNEQFF. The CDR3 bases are TGCAGTGCTCCCGGGACTAGCGCTTACAATGAGCAGTTCTTC.

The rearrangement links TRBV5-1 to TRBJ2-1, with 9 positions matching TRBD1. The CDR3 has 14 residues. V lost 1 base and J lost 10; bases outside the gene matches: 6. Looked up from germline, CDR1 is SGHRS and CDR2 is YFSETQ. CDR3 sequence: CASSLTGGAYEQFF. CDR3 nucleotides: TGCGCCAGCAGCTTGACAGGGGGCGCGTACGAGCAGTTCTTC. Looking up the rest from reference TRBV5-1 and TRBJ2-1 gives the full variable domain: KAGVTQTPRYLIKTRGQQVTLSCSPISGHRSVSWYQQTPGQGLQFLFEYFSETQRNKGNFPGRFSGRQFSNSRSEMNVSTLELGDSALYLCASSLTGGAYEQFFGPGTRLTVL.

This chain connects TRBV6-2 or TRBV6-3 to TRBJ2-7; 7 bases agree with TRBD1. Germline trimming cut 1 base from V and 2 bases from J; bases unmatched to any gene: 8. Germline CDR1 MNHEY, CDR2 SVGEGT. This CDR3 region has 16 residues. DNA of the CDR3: TGTGCCAGCAGTTACTTAACCGGGACAGCAGCCTACGAGCAGTACTTC. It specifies CASSYLTGTAAYEQYF.

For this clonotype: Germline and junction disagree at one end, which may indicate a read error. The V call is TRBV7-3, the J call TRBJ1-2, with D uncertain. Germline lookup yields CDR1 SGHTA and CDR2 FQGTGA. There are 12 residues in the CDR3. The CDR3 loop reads CVSSPWSLGYTF. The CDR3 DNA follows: TGTGTCAGCAGCCCCTGGTCACTTGGCTACACCTTC.

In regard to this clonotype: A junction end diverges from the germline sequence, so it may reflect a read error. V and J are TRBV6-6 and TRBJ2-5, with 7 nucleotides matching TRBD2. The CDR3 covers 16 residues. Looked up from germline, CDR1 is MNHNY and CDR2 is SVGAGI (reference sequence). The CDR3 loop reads CACSPLERGDQETQYF. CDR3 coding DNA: TGTGCCTGCAGTCCTCTGGAGCGGGGAGACCAAGAGACCCAGTACTTC.

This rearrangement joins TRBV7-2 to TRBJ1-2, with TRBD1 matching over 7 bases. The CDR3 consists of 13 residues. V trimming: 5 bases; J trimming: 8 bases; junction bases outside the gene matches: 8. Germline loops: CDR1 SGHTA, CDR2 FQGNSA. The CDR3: CASSPTTGDGYTF. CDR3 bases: TGTGCCAGCAGCCCTACCACAGGGGACGGCTACACCTTC. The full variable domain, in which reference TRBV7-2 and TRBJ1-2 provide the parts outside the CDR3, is GAGVSQSPSNKVTEKGKDVELRCDPISGHTALYWYRQSLGQGLEFLIYFQGNSAPDKSGLPSDRFSAERTGGSVSTLTIQRTQQEDSAVYLCASSPTTGDGYTFGSGTRLTVV.

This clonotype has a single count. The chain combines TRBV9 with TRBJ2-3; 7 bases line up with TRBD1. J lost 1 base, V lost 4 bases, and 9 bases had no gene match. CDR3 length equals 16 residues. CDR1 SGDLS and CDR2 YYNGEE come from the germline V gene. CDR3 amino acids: CASSYRQGEGTDTQYF. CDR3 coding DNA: TGTGCCAGCAGCTACCGACAGGGAGAGGGCACAGATACGCAGTATTTT.

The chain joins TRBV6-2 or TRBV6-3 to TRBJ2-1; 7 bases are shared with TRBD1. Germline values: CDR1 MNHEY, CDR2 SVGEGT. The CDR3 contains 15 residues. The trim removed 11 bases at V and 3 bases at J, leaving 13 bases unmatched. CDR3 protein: CAVQRGPRDYNEQFF. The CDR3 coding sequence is TGTGCCGTCCAGAGGGGGCCGAGGGACTACAATGAGCAGTTCTTC.

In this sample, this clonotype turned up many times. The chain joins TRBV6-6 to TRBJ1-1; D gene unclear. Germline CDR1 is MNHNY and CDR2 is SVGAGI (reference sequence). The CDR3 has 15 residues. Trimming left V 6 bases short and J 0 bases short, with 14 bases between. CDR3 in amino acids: CASSPSLRVNTEAFF. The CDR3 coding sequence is TGTGCCAGCAGCCCGTCCCTCCGGGTGAACACTGAAGCTTTCTTT.

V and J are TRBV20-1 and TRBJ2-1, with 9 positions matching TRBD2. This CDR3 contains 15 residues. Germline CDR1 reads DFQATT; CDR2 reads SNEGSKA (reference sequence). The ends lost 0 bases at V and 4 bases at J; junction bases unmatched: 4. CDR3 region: CSARDHSGGYNEQFF. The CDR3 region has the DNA TGCAGTGCTAGAGATCATAGCGGGGGTTACAATGAGCAGTTCTTC.

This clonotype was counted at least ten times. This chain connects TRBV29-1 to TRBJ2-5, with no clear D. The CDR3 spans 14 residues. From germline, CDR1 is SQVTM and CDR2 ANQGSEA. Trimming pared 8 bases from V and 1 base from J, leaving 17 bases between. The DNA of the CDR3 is TGCAGCCTAGGTCGGATTAGCAGCCAAGAGACCCAGTACTTC. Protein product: CSLGRISSQETQYF.